These 12 T cell receptor beta chains came from one sample sequenced in a study of T-cell reconstitution after alpha-beta-depleted transplantation in children. It was with unique molecular identifiers that the TCRbeta library was prepared. TCRdb re-derived calls from the PCR reads in MiXCR, one entry per CDR3 protein. This sample yields under 400,000 distinct CDR3 sequences, of which around 25% are seen a single time; approximately 9.9% belongs to the top ten. Specimen: PBMCs, mostly from graft donor cells, collected 180 days after TCRalphabeta/CD19-depleted stem cell transplant. These receptors all come from a male patient younger than 18 who had a stem cell transplant for acute lymphoblastic leukemia, so the T cells may come from the graft donor.

This clonotype was observed a handful of times. CDR3 DNA: TGTGCCAGCAGCTCGGCGACCGACTATGGCTACACCTTC. It yields the protein CASSSATDYGYTF. The rearrangement joins TRBV7-9 to TRBJ1-2, with unresolved D. Deletions cut 4 bases from V and 3 bases from J, with 9 bases between. Germline values: CDR1 SEHNR, CDR2 FQNEAQ (reference sequence). The CDR3 consists of 13 residues.

This sequence joins TRBV11-2 and TRBJ2-1, with 9 positions matching TRBD2. This CDR3 region has 17 residues. V lost 4 bases to trimming and J lost 2 bases; unmatched junction nucleotides: 9. Looked up from germline, CDR1 is SGHAT and CDR2 is FQNNGV. In DNA, the CDR3 is TGTGCCAGCAGCTCTATAAGTAGCGGGGGACCCTACAATGAGCAGTTCTTC. Translating it yields CASSSISSGGPYNEQFF. Complete variable domain (other parts from reference TRBV11-2 and TRBJ2-1): EAGVAQSPRYKIIEKRQSVAFWCNPISGHATLYWYQQILGQGPKLLIQFQNNGVVDDSQLPKDRFSAERLKGVDSTLKIQPAKLEDSAVYLCASSSISSGGPYNEQFFGPGTRLTVL.

A few counts support this clonotype. J is TRBJ2-7 and V is TRBV3-1; D ambiguous. The V end lost 2 bases, the J end lost 2 bases, and 10 bases lay between the germline ends. In germline, CDR1 is LGHDT, CDR2 YNNKEL (reference sequence). The CDR3 runs to 14 residues. Here the CDR3 reads CASSQPDGTYEQYF. Written as DNA, the CDR3 is TGTGCCAGCAGCCAACCCGACGGAACCTACGAGCAGTACTTC.

This chain uses TRBV7-9 with TRBJ1-2; 8 bases agree with TRBD1. Germline loops: CDR1 SEHNR, CDR2 FQNEAQ (reference sequence). V lost 7 bases, J lost 4 bases, and 8 bases stayed unmatched. This CDR3 has 14 residues. This CDR3 reads CASTAGGLSYGYTF. The CDR3 DNA follows: TGTGCCAGCACTGCAGGGGGCCTAAGCTATGGCTACACCTTC.

DNA of the CDR3: TGTGCCAGGGTCCCGGGACCCGAGTGCCCCGAAGAGACCCAGTACTTC. Translated, it gives CARVPGPECPEETQYF. The chain uses TRBV12-3 or TRBV12-4 and TRBJ2-5, with D perhaps TRBD1 or TRBD2 (5 bases each). The CDR3 totals 16 residues. V lost 9 bases to trimming and J lost 3 bases, with 23 bases between them.

This clonotype was observed a few times. This chain joins TRBV19 and TRBJ2-7; TRBD1 matches at 11 bases. The J segment lost 0 bases and the V segment lost 3 bases, leaving 1 base of the junction unmatched. There are 15 residues in the CDR3. Germline V gene sequence: CDR1 LNHDA, CDR2 SQIVND (reference sequence). This CDR3 is CASSIGTGGSYEQYF. CDR3 nucleotide sequence: TGTGCCAGTAGTATCGGGACAGGGGGCTCCTACGAGCAGTACTTC. Looking up the rest from reference TRBV19 and TRBJ2-7 gives the full variable domain: DGGITQSPKYLFRKEGQNVTLSCEQNLNHDAMYWYRQDPGQGLRLIYYSQIVNDFQKGDIAEGYSVSREKKESFPLTVTSAQKNPTAFYLCASSIGTGGSYEQYFGPGTRLTVT.

The genes are TRBV19 and TRBJ2-7; tentatively, D is TRBD2 (5 bases). The germline V and J ends were trimmed by 4 bases and 0 bases, with 10 bases remaining between them. The V gene's germline CDR1 is LNHDA and CDR2 SQIVND (reference sequence). This CDR3 is built from 14 residues. CDR3 in amino acids: CASSNRRRSYEQYF. CDR3 nucleotide sequence: TGTGCCAGTAGTAATAGGAGGCGCTCCTACGAGCAGTACTTC.

This clonotype has at least ten counts. The chain carries TRBV5-6 and TRBJ2-3; 7 bases agree with TRBD1. The trim removed 0 bases at V and 3 bases at J, leaving 1 base unmatched. This CDR3 has 14 residues. Germline V gene sequence: CDR1 SGHDT, CDR2 YYEEEE. The CDR3 reads CASSLGDSTDTQYF. In DNA form, the CDR3 reads TGTGCCAGCAGCTTGGGGGACAGTACAGATACGCAGTATTTT.

CDR3 sequence reads: CASSLDRAGNQPQHF. The CDR3 DNA reads TGCGCCAGCAGCTTGGACAGGGCTGGCAATCAGCCCCAGCATTTT. The gene calls are TRBV5-1 and TRBJ1-5; tentatively, D is TRBD1 (6 bases). Trimming shortened V by 0 bases and J by 2 bases, and 9 bases separated the two germline ends. Per the germline V gene, CDR1 is SGHRS and CDR2 is YFSETQ. The length of the CDR3 is 15 residues. The complete variable domain, with remaining parts taken from reference TRBV5-1 and TRBJ1-5, reads KAGVTQTPRYLIKTRGQQVTLSCSPISGHRSVSWYQQTPGQGLQFLFEYFSETQRNKGNFPGRFSGRQFSNSRSEMNVSTLELGDSALYLCASSLDRAGNQPQHFGDGTRLSIL.

This clonotype was observed a handful of times. This chain links TRBV4-1 with TRBJ2-1; possible D gene TRBD2, 6 bases. Germline CDR1 reads MGHRA; CDR2 reads YSYEKL. The CDR3 length is 13 residues. Trimming removed 4 bases at V and 9 bases at J, with 13 bases between. DNA for the CDR3: TGCGCCAGCAGCCCTTACGGGGGAAGTGAGCAGTTCTTC. Protein product: CASSPYGGSEQFF.

This clonotype showed up just a few times. The rearrangement links TRBV5-1 to TRBJ1-2; the D is unclear. The V gene's germline CDR1 is SGHRS and CDR2 YFSETQ. This CDR3 spans 13 amino acids. Trimming took off 0 bases at V and 4 bases at J, with 7 bases between the two ends. The CDR3, as DNA: TGCGCCAGCAGCTTGGTTAGCTTCTATGGCTACACCTTC. The encoded protein is CASSLVSFYGYTF.

In this sample, this clonotype turned up a few times. The rearrangement joins TRBV9 to TRBJ2-7, with TRBD2 matching 7 bases. Looked up from germline, CDR1 is SGDLS and CDR2 is YYNGEE. This CDR3 has 17 residues. V lost 4 bases to trimming and J lost 4 bases; unmatched junction nucleotides: 17. The CDR3 is CASSFPPGGRDGYEQYF. The CDR3 DNA sequence: TGTGCCAGCAGCTTCCCTCCGGGAGGCCGGGACGGTTACGAGCAGTACTTC.